The source of this T cell receptor (beta chain) is a study of OX40 agonist ivuxolimab in advanced cancers. Overall study: Ivuxolimab was delivered to patients intravenously every 2 weeks at doses spanning 0.01 to 10 mg/kg. Whole-study results and caveats: Circulating CD4+ and CD8+ T cells showed clonal expansion by week 6 at 0.1 to 3.0 mg/kg.

Comment on this clone: The antigen remains unidentified.

Germline assignment: CDR1 ENHRY and CDR2 SYGVKD. V was clipped by 0 bases and J by 7 bases, with 10 bases between them. CDR3 length: 14 residues. TCRdb's copy holds only in-frame clones and misses some; the assay was immunoSEQ multiplex PCR. This repertoire shows 77,000 or so clones, 85% to 95% found once; its top ten account for approximately 11%. The sequence was collected from an adult with an advanced solid tumor such as melanoma, head and neck, liver or kidney cancer. The material was CD4+ or CD8+ T cells sorted from blood, obtained in a trial of the OX40 agonist ivuxolimab. The chain is built from TRBV10-3 and TRBJ1-5; unclear D gene. This CDR3 is CAISESLTFQPQHF. The CDR3 DNA sequence: TGTGCCATCAGTGAGTCGCTGACATTCCAGCCCCAGCATTTT.